This TCR beta chain is from a study of shared clonotypes between healthy human individuals. Germline values: CDR1 MGHRA, CDR2 YSYEKL. Unmatched junction bases numbered 14, after V lost 6 bases and J lost 0 bases. The CDR3 length is 18 residues. An assay was performed, and its level was deep. Some clones are missing from TCRdb's copy, which holds only in-frame ones; the method was immunoSEQ multiplex PCR. This table has about 2 million clones, roughly 94% appearing once. Study results and limitations: An expected dependence of interdonor clonotype sharing on sequencing depth was noted. Non-shared clonotypes had lower generation probabilities than those shared by all four donors.

Remarks on this clone: What it binds is unknown.

All participating donors were Caucasian adults from Nashville, Tennessee. V gene TRBV4-1 combines with J gene TRBJ1-1; 9 bases match TRBD1. The sequence came from a young man in good health. Sequenced material: naive CD4+ T cells sorted from blood. As for subset: CD45RA+ positively selected. The CDR3 DNA follows: TGCGCCAGCAGTCTGCATAGGACAGGGGTGTACATGAACACTGAAGCTTTCTTT. Amino acid sequence: CASSLHRTGVYMNTEAFF.